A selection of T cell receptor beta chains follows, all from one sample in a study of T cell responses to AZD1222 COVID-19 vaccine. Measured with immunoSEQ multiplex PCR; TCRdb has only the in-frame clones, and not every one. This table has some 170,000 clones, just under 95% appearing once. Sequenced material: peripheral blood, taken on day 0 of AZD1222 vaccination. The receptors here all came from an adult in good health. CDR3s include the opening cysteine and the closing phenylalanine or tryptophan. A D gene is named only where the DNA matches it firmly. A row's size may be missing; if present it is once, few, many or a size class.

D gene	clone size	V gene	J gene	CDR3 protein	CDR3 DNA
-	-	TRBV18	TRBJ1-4	CASSPTAQATNEKLFF	TGTGCCAGCTCACCGACAGCACAGGCAACTAATGAAAAACTGTTTTTT
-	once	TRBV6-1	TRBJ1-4	CASSEAWGQDEKLFF	TGTGCCAGCAGTGAAGCATGGGGGCAGGATGAAAAACTGTTTTTT
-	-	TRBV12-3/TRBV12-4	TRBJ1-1	CASTRWVGTEAFF	TGTGCCAGCACCCGCTGGGTAGGCACTGAAGCTTTCTTT
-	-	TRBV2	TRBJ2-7	CASSVNGGSYEQYF	TGTGCCAGCAGTGTGAACGGGGGATCATACGAGCAGTACTTC
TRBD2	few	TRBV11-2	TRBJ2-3	CASSSQPGLAGDTQYF	TGTGCCAGCAGCTCCCAACCGGGACTAGCGGGGGATACGCAGTATTTT
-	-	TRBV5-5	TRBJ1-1	CASSLEWGSAAFF	TGTGCCAGCAGCTTGGAATGGGGTTCAGCAGCTTTCTTT
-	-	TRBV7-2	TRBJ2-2	CASSLNQGSNTGELFF	TGTGCCAGCAGCTTAAATCAGGGGTCGAACACCGGGGAGCTGTTTTTT
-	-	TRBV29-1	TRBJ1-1	CSGTDGGSMTEAFF	TGCAGCGGTACAGATGGGGGGAGCATGACTGAAGCTTTCTTT
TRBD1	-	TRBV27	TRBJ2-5	CASMTGPGQSLQETQYF	TGTGCCAGCATGACGGGGCCGGGACAGAGCCTCCAAGAGACCCAGTACTTC
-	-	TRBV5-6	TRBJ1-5	CASSFGGLASNQPQHF	TGTGCCAGCAGCTTCGGGGGGCTAGCGAGCAATCAGCCCCAGCATTTT
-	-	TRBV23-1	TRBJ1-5	CASSGTPLLGPQHF	TGCGCCAGCAGCGGGACACCCCTGCTCGGGCCCCAGCATTTT
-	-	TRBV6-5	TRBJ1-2	CASSYSRALHNYGYTF	TGTGCCAGCAGTTACAGCCGAGCCCTCCACAACTATGGCTACACCTTC
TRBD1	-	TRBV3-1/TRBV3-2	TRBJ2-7	CARGQGGRIDYEQYF	TGTGCCAGAGGACAGGGGGGGCGGATCGATTACGAGCAGTACTTC
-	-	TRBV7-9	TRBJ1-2	CASSLAGNRPLHYGYTF	TGTGCCAGCAGCTTAGCGGGGAACAGACCACTCCACTATGGCTACACCTTC
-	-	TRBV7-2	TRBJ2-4	CASSLEDRIAIQYF	TGTGCCAGCAGCCTGGAGGACCGTATAGCCATTCAGTACTTC
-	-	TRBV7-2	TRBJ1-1	CASSSQPGQNTEAFF	TGTGCCAGCAGCTCGCAGCCGGGACAGAACACTGAAGCTTTCTTT
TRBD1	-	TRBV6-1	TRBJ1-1	CASSETGMNTEAFF	TGTGCCAGCAGTGAGACAGGGATGAACACTGAAGCTTTCTTT
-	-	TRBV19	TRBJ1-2	CASRWGSNYGYTF	TGTGCCAGTAGATGGGGTTCTAACTATGGCTACACCTTC
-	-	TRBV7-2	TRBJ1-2	CASSLEVGLWKYGYTF	TGTGCCAGCAGCTTAGAAGTCGGACTGTGGAAATATGGCTACACCTTC
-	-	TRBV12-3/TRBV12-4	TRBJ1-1	CASSLFSGTEAFF	TGTGCCAGCAGTTTATTTAGCGGAACTGAAGCTTTCTTT
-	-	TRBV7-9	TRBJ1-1	CASDLHANTEAFF	TGTGCCAGCGACTTACACGCGAACACTGAAGCTTTCTTT
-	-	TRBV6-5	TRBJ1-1	CASRNTGPNTEAFF	TGTGCCAGCAGGAATACAGGGCCGAACACTGAAGCTTTCTTT
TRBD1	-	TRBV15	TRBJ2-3	CATSSPGKDRRLAIDTQYF	TGTGCCACCAGCAGCCCCGGGAAGGACAGGCGATTAGCAATAGATACGCAGTATTTT
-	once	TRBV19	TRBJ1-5	CASRSMETAGRFQPQHF	TGTGCCAGTAGATCGATGGAGACTGCGGGGAGGTTTCAGCCCCAGCATTTT